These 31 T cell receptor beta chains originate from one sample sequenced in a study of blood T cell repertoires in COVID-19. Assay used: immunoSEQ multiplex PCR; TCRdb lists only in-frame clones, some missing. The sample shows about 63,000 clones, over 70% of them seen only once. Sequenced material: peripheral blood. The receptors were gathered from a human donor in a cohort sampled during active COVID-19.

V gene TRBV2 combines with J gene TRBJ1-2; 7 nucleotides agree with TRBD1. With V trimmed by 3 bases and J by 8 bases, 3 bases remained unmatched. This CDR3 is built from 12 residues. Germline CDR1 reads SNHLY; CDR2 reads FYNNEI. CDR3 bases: TGTGCCAGCAGTGAGCAGGGGGAAGGCTACACCTTC. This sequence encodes CASSEQGEGYTF.

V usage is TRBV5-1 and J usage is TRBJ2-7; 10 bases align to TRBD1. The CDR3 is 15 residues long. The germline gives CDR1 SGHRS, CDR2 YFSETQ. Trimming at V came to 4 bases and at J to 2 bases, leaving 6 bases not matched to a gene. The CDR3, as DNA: TGCGCCAGCAGCGGGGGACAGGGGAAGCCCTACGAGCAGTACTTC. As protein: CASSGGQGKPYEQYF.

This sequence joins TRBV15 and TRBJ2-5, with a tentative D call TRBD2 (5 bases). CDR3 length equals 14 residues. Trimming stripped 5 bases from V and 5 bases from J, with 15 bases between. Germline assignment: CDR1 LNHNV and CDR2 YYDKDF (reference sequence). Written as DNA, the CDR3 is TGTGCCACCAGCTCAGTGAGGGATTTGGAGACCCAGTACTTC. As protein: CATSSVRDLETQYF. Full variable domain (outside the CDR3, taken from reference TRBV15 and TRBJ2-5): DAMVIQNPRYQVTQFGKPVTLSCSQTLNHNVMYWYQQKSSQAPKLLFHYYDKDFNNEADTPDNFQSRRPNTSFCFLDIRSPGLGDTAMYLCATSSVRDLETQYFGPGTRLLVL.

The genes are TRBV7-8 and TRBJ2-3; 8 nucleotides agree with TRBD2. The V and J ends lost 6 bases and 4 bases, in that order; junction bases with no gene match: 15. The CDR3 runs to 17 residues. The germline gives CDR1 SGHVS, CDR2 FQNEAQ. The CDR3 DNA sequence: TGTGCCAGCAGGTCCGGGCCGGGCGGGGGGCGTCCAGATACGCAGTATTTT. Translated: CASRSGPGGGRPDTQYF. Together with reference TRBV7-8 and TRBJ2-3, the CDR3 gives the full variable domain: GAGVSQSPRYKVAKRGQDVALRCDPISGHVSLFWYQQALGQGPEFLTYFQNEAQLDKSGLPSDRFFAERPEGSVSTLKIQRTQQEDSAVYLCASRSGPGGGRPDTQYFGPGTRLTVL.

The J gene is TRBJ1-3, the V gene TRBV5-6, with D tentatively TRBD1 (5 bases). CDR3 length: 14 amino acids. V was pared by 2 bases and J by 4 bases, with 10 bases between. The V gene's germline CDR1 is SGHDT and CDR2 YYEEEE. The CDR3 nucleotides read TGTGCCAGCAGCTTCAGGGTATCAGGAAACACCATATATTTT. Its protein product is CASSFRVSGNTIYF.

CDR3: CASSLVNRPYEQYF. For the CDR3, the DNA is TGCGCCAGCAGCTTGGTCAACAGACCCTACGAGCAGTACTTC. The chain recombines TRBV5-1 with TRBJ2-7; the D is unclear. The germline gives CDR1 SGHRS, CDR2 YFSETQ. The CDR3 is made up of 14 amino acids. Between the trimmed V and J ends, which lost 0 bases and 2 bases, there was a span of 9 bases.

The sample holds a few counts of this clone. CDR3 DNA: TGCGGCTCAGGGGCGAGTGGTGAAGCTTTCTTT. Its translation: CGSGASGEAFF. The chain has TRBV23-1 and TRBJ1-1, with a weak D call TRBD1 (6 bases). TRBV23-1 is an ORF, with its function uncertain. CDR3 length: 11 residues.

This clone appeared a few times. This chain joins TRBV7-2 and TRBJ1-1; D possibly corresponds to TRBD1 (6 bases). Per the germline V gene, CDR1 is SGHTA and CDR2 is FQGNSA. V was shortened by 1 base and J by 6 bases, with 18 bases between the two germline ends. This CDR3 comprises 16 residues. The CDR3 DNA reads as TGTGCCAGCAGCTTAGACGGCTGGGGGCGCCGGGCTGAAGCTTTCTTT. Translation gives CASSLDGWGRRAEAFF.

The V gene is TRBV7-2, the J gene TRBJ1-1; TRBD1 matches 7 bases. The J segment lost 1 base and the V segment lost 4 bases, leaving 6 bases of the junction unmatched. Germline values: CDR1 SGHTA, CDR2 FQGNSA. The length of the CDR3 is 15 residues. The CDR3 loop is CASSSQGGRNTEAFF. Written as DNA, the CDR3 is TGTGCCAGCAGCTCCCAGGGGGGCCGGAACACTGAAGCTTTCTTT.

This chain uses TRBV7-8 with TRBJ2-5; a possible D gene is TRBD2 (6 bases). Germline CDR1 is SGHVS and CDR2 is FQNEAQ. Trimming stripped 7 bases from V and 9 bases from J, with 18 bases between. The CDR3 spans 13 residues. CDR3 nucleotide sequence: TGTGCCAGCAAACTCCGGGGGTCGCGGCCCCAGTACTTC. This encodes CASKLRGSRPQYF.

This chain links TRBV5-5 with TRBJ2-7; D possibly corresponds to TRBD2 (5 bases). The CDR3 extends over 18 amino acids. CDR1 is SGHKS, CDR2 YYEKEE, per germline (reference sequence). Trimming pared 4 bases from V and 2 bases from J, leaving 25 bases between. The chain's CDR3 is CASSPSGGFPGPAYEQYF. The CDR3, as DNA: TGTGCCAGCAGCCCGAGCGGCGGGTTCCCCGGACCGGCCTACGAGCAGTACTTC.

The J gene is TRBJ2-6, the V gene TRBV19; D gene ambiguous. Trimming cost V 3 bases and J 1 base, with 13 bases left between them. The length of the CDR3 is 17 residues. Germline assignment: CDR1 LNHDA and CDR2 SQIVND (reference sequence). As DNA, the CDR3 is TGTGCCAGTAGTATTCGCGTCAGGTCGTCTGGGGCCAACGTCCTGACTTTC. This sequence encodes CASSIRVRSSGANVLTF.

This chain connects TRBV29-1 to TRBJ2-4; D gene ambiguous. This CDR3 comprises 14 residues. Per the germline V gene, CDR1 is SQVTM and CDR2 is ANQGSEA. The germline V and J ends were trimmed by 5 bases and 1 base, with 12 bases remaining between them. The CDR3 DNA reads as TGCAGCGTTCTGGAGACGCAGGCCAAAAACATTCAGTACTTC. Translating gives CSVLETQAKNIQYF.

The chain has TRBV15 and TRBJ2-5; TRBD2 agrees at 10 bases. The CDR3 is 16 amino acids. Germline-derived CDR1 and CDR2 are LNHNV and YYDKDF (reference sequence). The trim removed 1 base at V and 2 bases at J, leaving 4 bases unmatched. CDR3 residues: CATSRGTSGKQETQYF. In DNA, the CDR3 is TGTGCCACCAGCAGAGGGACTAGCGGCAAACAAGAGACCCAGTACTTC.

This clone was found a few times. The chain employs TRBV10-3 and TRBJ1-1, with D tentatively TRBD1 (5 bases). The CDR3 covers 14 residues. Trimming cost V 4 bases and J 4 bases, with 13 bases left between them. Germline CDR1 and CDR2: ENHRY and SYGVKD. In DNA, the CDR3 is TGTGCCATCAGTGGGTCAGGGAGTCGCACTGAAGCTTTCTTT. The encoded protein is CAISGSGSRTEAFF.

The CDR3 bases are TGTGCCAGCAGCCAATTCACAGGGGCTAATGAAAAACTGTTTTTT. Residues: CASSQFTGANEKLFF. The chain employs TRBV16 and TRBJ1-4; 7 bases agree with TRBD1. CDR3 size: 15 residues. Trimming at V came to 1 base and at J to 3 bases, leaving 2 bases not matched to a gene. Per the germline V gene, CDR1 is KGHSY and CDR2 is FQNENV.

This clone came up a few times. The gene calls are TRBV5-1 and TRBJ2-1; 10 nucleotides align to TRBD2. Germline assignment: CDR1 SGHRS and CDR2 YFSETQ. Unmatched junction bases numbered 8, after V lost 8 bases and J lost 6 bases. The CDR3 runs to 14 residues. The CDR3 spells CASTLAGTGNEQFF. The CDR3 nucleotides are TGCGCCAGTACACTAGCGGGGACTGGCAATGAGCAGTTCTTC.

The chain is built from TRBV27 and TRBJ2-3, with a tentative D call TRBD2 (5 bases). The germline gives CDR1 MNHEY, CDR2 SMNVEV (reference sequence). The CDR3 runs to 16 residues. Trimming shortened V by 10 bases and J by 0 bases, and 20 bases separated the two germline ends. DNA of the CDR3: TGTGCCACACGGGAAGTGGGCAGGCTAAGCACAGATACGCAGTATTTT. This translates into CATREVGRLSTDTQYF.

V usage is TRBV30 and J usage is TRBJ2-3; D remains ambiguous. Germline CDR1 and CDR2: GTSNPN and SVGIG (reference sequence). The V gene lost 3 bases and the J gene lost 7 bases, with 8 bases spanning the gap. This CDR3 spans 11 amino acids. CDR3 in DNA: TGTGCCTGGAGCCAGAAGTATACGCAGTATTTT. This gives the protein CAWSQKYTQYF.

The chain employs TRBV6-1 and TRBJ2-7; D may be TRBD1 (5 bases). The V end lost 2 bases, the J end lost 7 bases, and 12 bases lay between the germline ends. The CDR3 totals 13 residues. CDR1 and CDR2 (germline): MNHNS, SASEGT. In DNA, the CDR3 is TGTGCCAGCAGTGAATCCAGGGATCGAGAGCAGTACTTC. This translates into CASSESRDREQYF.

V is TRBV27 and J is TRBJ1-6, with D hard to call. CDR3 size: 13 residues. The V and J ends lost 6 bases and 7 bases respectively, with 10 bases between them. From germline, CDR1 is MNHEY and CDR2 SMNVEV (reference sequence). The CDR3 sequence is CASRSGNNSPLHF. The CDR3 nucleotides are TGTGCCAGCAGATCGGGGAACAATTCACCCCTCCACTTT.

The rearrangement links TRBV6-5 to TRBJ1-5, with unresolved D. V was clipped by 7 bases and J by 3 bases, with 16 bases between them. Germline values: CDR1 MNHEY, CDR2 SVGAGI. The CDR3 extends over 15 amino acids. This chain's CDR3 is CASIRAGNFNQPQHF. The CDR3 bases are TGTGCCAGCATCAGAGCAGGAAATTTCAATCAGCCCCAGCATTTT.

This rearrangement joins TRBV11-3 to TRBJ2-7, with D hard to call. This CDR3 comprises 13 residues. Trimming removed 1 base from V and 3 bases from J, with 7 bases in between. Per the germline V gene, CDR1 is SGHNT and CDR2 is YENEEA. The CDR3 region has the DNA TGTGCCAGCAGCTTAGGCCGACACTACGAGCAGTACTTC. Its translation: CASSLGRHYEQYF.

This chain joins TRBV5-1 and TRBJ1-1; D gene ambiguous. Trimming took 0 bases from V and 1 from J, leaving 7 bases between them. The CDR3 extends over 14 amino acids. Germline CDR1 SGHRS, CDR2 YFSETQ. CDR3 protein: CASSLGHPNTEAFF. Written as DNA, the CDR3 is TGCGCCAGCAGCTTGGGACATCCGAACACTGAAGCTTTCTTT.

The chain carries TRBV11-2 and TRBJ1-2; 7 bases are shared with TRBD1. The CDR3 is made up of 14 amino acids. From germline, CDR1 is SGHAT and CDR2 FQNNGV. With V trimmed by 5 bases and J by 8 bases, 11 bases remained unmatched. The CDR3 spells CASSPQNRGRGYTF. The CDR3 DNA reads TGTGCCAGCAGCCCACAAAACAGGGGAAGGGGCTACACCTTC.

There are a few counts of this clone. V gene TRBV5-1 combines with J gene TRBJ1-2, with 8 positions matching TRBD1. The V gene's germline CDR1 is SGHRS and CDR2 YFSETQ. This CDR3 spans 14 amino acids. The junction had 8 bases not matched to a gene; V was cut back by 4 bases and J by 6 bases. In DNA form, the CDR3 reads TGCGCCAGCAGCATCTCAGGGGGCAGGGATGGCTACACCTTC. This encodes CASSISGGRDGYTF.

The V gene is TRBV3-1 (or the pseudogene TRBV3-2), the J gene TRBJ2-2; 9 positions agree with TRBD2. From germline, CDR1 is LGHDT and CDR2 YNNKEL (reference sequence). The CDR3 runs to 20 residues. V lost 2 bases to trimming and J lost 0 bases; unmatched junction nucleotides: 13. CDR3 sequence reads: CASSQRRSGTSYTNTGELFF. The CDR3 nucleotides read TGTGCCAGCAGCCAAAGGAGATCAGGGACTAGCTATACGAACACCGGGGAGCTGTTTTTT.

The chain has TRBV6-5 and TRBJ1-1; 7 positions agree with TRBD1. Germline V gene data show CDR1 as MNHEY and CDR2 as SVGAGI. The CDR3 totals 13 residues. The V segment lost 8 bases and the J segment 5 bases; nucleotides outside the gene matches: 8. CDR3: CASLKTGKTEAFF. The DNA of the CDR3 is TGTGCCAGCTTGAAGACAGGGAAGACTGAAGCTTTCTTT.

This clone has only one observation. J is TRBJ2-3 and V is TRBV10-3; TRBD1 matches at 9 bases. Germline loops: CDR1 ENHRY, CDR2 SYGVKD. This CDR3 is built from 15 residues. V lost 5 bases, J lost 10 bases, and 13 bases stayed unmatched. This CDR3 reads CAISTDRGLDRAQYF. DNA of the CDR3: TGTGCCATCAGTACGGACAGGGGTTTAGATCGGGCGCAGTATTTT.

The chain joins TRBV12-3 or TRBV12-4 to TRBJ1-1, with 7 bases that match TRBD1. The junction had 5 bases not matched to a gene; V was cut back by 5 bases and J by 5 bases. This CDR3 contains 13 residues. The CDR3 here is CASSTGAVTEAFF. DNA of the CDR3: TGTGCCAGCAGTACAGGGGCCGTAACTGAAGCTTTCTTT.

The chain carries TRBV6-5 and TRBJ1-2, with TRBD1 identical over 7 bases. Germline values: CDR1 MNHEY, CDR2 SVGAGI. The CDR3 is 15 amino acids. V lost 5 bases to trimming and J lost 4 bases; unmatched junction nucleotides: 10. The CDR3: CASSKSRGQFYGYTF. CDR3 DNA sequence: TGTGCCAGCAGTAAATCGAGGGGACAGTTCTATGGCTACACCTTC.